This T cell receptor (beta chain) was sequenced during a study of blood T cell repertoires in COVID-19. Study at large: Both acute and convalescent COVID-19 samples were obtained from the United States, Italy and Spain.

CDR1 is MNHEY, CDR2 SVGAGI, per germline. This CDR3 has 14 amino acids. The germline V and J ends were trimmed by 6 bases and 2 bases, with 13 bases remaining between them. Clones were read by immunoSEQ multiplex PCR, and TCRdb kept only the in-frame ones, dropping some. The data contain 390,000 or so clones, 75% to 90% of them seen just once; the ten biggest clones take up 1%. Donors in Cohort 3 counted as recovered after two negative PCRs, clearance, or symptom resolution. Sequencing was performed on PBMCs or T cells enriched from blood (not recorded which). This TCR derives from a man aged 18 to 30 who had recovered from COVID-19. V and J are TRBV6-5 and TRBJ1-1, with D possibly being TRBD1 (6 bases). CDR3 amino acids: CASRMDRVNTEAFF. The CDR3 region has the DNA TGTGCCAGCAGGATGGACAGAGTAAACACTGAAGCTTTCTTT.